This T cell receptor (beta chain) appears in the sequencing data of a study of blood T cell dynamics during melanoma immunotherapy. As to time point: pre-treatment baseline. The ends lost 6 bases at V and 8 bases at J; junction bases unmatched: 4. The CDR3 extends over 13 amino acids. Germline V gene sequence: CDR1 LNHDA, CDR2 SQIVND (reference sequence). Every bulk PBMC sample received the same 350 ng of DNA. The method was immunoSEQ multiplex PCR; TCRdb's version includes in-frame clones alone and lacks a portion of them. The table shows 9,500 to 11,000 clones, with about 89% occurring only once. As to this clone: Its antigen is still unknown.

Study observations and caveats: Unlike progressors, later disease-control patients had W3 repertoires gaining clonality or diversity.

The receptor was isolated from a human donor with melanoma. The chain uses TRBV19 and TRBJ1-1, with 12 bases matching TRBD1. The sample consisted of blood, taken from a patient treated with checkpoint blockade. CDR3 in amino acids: CASRGQGAGEAFF. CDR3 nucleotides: TGTGCCAGTAGGGGACAGGGGGCTGGGGAAGCTTTCTTT.